This TCR beta chain comes out of a study of cytomegalovirus exposure and HLA in healthy donors. Notes on the study in general: Cytomegalovirus-associated status was assigned to fewer than 200 TCR beta chains. Subsequent analysis revealed that first-cohort TCR clusters tended to co-occur in the 95 to 150 validation repertoires. Most TCRs appeared rarely, but some public TCRs recurred in many donors.

V lost 0 bases and J lost 7, with 4 bases in between. The germline V gene has CDR1 MGHRA and CDR2 YSYEKL. This CDR3 comprises 13 residues. In the case of this clone: The target antigen is unknown.

Data came from immunoSEQ multiplex PCR; TCRdb stores just in-frame clones and leaves some out. The profile shows under 85,000 clones, 90% to 95% of them singletons. This chain connects TRBV4-1 to TRBJ1-6; D uncertain. Sequencing was performed on PBMCs. This clonotype was sampled from a woman aged 18-35 years in good health and CMV-seronegative. The CDR3 is CASSQDPNSPLHF. CDR3 nucleotide sequence: TGCGCCAGCAGCCAAGACCCGAATTCACCCCTCCACTTT.